The entry that follows covers one T cell receptor (beta chain) sequence. The data are from a study of blood T cell repertoires in COVID-19. The CDR3 covers 13 residues. Germline CDR1 reads MNHNY; CDR2 reads SVGAGI (reference sequence). V lost 6 bases and J lost 7; bases outside the gene matches: 8. Data came from immunoSEQ multiplex PCR; TCRdb stores just in-frame clones and leaves some out. The sample carries some 140,000 clones, about 76% recorded once. The material sequenced was peripheral blood. V and J are TRBV6-6 and TRBJ1-2; 7 bases line up with TRBD1. The TCR originated in a man aged 80 or over with acute or convalescent COVID-19. This chain's CDR3 is CASSDREVGGYTF. The DNA of the CDR3 is TGTGCCAGCAGCGACAGGGAAGTGGGTGGCTACACCTTC.